The TCR beta chain under discussion was sequenced for a study of identical twins. The germline gives CDR1 DFQATT, CDR2 SNEGSKA (reference sequence). Losses at the gene ends were 8 bases for V and 2 bases for J; bases not matched to a gene: 5. The CDR3 is made up of 12 amino acids. TCRdb recomputed calls from the 5' RACE reads with MiXCR, one row per CDR3 protein. The sample has hundreds of thousands of distinct CDR3 sequences; around 8.6% are singletons. A further study also used this sample, focusing on yellow fever vaccine responses in identical twins.

This chain connects TRBV20-1 to TRBJ2-5, with 7 bases lining up with TRBD1. The sequence came from a woman in her late teens or twenties in good health. The sample taken for sequencing was PBMCs. The chain's CDR3 is CSPRDRQETQYF. CDR3 DNA sequence: TGCAGTCCCAGGGACAGACAAGAGACCCAGTACTTC.